These 21 T cell receptor beta chains share one sample of origin, sequenced in a study of CD8 T cells in Susac syndrome (dated by TCRdb to the late 2010s). To prepare the library, the immunoSEQ multiplex PCR assay was applied. RNA was extracted using the RNeasy kit, and roughly 0.45 to 1 microgram was reverse transcribed with random hexamers. TCRdb itself trimmed the public reads at Q25 with fastp, ran MiXCR and retained productive beta chains. Rows with one shared CDR3 protein collapse into an entry with the most common genes and DNA. This sample comprises 130,000 to 150,000 distinct CDR3 sequences, nearly 95% of them detected only once. The ten largest clones capture 0.25% to 0.3% of the sample. Material for sequencing was CD8+ T cells from PBMCs. The receptors here all came from a human donor in good health.

The V and J genes are TRBV6-5 and TRBJ2-4; weak D call: TRBD1 (5 bases). The CDR3 runs 14 residues. V lost 0 bases and J lost 4, with 7 bases in between. In germline, CDR1 is MNHEY, CDR2 SVGAGI. The DNA for the CDR3 is TGTGCCAGCAGTTACTCGGACACAAAAAACATTCAGTACTTC. Amino acids: CASSYSDTKNIQYF.

The J gene is TRBJ1-1, the V gene TRBV7-9; D is possibly TRBD1 (5 bases). The CDR3 spans 13 residues. Germline V gives CDR1 SEHNR, CDR2 FQNEAQ (reference sequence). The V gene lost 1 base and the J gene lost 7 bases, with 10 bases spanning the gap. CDR3 DNA: TGTGCCAGCAGCTTAGATCCAGGGATTGAAGCTTTCTTT. Protein product: CASSLDPGIEAFF.

This rearrangement joins TRBV27 to TRBJ2-7; 8 bases are a match to TRBD2. This CDR3 region has 15 residues. The germline V gene encodes CDR1 MNHEY and CDR2 SMNVEV (reference sequence). J lost 0 bases, V lost 5 bases, and 6 bases had no gene match. CDR3 coding DNA: TGTGCCAGCAGTGTTACTAGCGGCCTCTCCTACGAGCAGTACTTC. Translation gives CASSVTSGLSYEQYF.

V is TRBV30 and J is TRBJ2-3, with D perhaps given as TRBD1 or TRBD2 (5 bases each). V shed 1 base and J shed 0 bases, with 11 bases lying between them. The CDR3 spans 15 residues. Germline V gene sequence: CDR1 GTSNPN, CDR2 SVGIG (reference sequence). For the CDR3, the DNA is TGTGCCTGGAGTGCGGGGACGTCAAGCACAGATACGCAGTATTTT. It specifies CAWSAGTSSTDTQYF.

This sequence joins TRBV29-1 and TRBJ2-3, with TRBD1 identical over 8 bases. V lost 7 bases to trimming and J lost 6 bases; unmatched junction nucleotides: 12. Germline V gives CDR1 SQVTM, CDR2 ANQGSEA. This CDR3 is 14 amino acids long. CDR3 sequence reads: CSAHLGQGADTQYF. The CDR3 DNA sequence: TGCAGCGCACACTTGGGGCAGGGGGCGGATACGCAGTATTTT.

This clonotype was picked up one time. The chain has TRBV7-9 and TRBJ1-2; no reliable D call. V shed 5 bases and J shed 7 bases, with 14 bases lying between them. Germline V gene lookup returns CDR1 SEHNR and CDR2 FQNEAQ (reference sequence). The CDR3 loop spans 13 amino acids. The CDR3 reads CASSPTYRGGYTF. Here the CDR3 DNA reads TGTGCCAGCAGCCCAACATACCGAGGTGGCTACACCTTC.

V and J are TRBV7-6 and TRBJ2-3; possible D gene TRBD1, 5 bases. Trimming took off 1 base at V and 6 bases at J, with 11 bases between the two ends. The germline gives CDR1 SGHVS, CDR2 FNYEAQ. The CDR3 runs 14 residues. The DNA of the CDR3 is TGTGCCAGCAGCTTAGGCGTCCAGGGCGATACGCAGTATTTT. It codes for CASSLGVQGDTQYF.

The chain combines TRBV29-1 with TRBJ2-3; perhaps TRBD2 as D (6 bases). The CDR3 consists of 16 residues. Trimming stripped 3 bases from V and 0 bases from J, with 16 bases between. Germline CDR1 is SQVTM and CDR2 is ANQGSEA. CDR3 protein: CSVEEWGESSTDTQYF. DNA of the CDR3: TGCAGCGTTGAGGAGTGGGGGGAGTCGAGCACAGATACGCAGTATTTT.

This clonotype appeared once. The genes are TRBV15 and TRBJ2-5, with D uncertain. From germline, CDR1 is LNHNV and CDR2 YYDKDF (reference sequence). The CDR3 runs to 15 residues. Trimming shortened V by 1 base and J by 1 base, and 10 bases separated the two germline ends. The CDR3: CATSRADTGQETQYF. The CDR3 DNA follows: TGTGCCACCAGCAGAGCTGACACTGGCCAAGAGACCCAGTACTTC.

The chain employs TRBV3-1 and TRBJ1-5; D not resolved. CDR1 is LGHDT, CDR2 YNNKEL, per germline (reference sequence). Trimming pared 2 bases from V and 5 bases from J, leaving 7 bases between. This CDR3 contains 13 residues. The chain's CDR3 is CASSQRSDQPQHF. Here the CDR3 DNA reads TGTGCCAGCAGCCAAAGGTCAGATCAGCCCCAGCATTTT.

J is TRBJ2-5 and V is TRBV19; 10 nucleotides align to TRBD1. This CDR3 comprises 14 residues. V was pared by 3 bases and J by 4 bases, with 2 bases of the junction left unmatched. CDR1 and CDR2 from the germline V gene are LNHDA and SQIVND (reference sequence). CDR3 sequence reads: CASSIGTGAETQYF. In nucleotides, the CDR3 is TGTGCCAGTAGTATTGGGACAGGGGCAGAGACCCAGTACTTC.

This clonotype was found once. The rearrangement uses TRBV15 and TRBJ2-1; D may match TRBD1 or TRBD2 (5 bases each). Trimming removed 7 bases at V and 9 bases at J, with 19 bases between. Looked up from germline, CDR1 is LNHNV and CDR2 is YYDKDF (reference sequence). This CDR3 comprises 14 residues. CDR3 protein: CATTTPQGRREQFF. For the CDR3, the DNA is TGTGCCACCACCACTCCCCAGGGACGGCGTGAGCAGTTCTTC.

This rearrangement joins TRBV29-1 to TRBJ1-2; TRBD1 is a possible D gene (5 bases). V lost 6 bases and J lost 12, with 11 bases in between. Germline assignment: CDR1 SQVTM and CDR2 ANQGSEA. The CDR3 runs 9 residues. The CDR3 sequence is CSVTGLNTF. CDR3 bases: TGCAGCGTAACAGGTTTGAACACCTTC.

In its sample, this clonotype was seen once. The rearrangement uses TRBV19 and TRBJ2-7, with 7 bases fitting TRBD1. V was clipped by 3 bases and J by 3 bases; unmatched bases: 2. The CDR3 extends over 13 amino acids. Germline V gene sequence: CDR1 LNHDA, CDR2 SQIVND (reference sequence). The CDR3 sequence: CASSMGQLYEQYF. Written as DNA, the CDR3 is TGTGCCAGTAGTATGGGACAGCTCTACGAGCAGTACTTC.

The V and J genes are TRBV9 and TRBJ2-7, with 9 bases aligning to TRBD2. Germline loops: CDR1 SGDLS, CDR2 YYNGEE. With 0 bases clipped from V and 2 bases from J, the junction kept 3 bases outside the gene matches. The CDR3 loop spans 15 amino acids. CDR3 sequence (DNA): TGTGCCAGCAGCGTAGAGGCTAGCGGGGCCTACGAGCAGTACTTC. Translated, it gives CASSVEASGAYEQYF.

The rearrangement joins TRBV20-1 to TRBJ1-1; TRBD1 might be the D (5 bases). The CDR3 spans 13 residues. V was shortened by 3 bases and J by 1 base, with 9 bases between the two germline ends. Germline CDR1 is DFQATT and CDR2 is SNEGSKA (reference sequence). The CDR3 here is CSARITGNTEAFF. CDR3 DNA sequence: TGCAGTGCTAGGATCACAGGGAACACTGAAGCTTTCTTT.

The chain has TRBV30 and TRBJ1-1; unclear D gene. With 5 bases removed from V and 0 bases from J, the gap between germline ends came to 4 bases. The CDR3 is 11 residues long. The germline V gene has CDR1 GTSNPN and CDR2 SVGIG (reference sequence). The CDR3 loop reads CAWAMNTEAFF. The CDR3 coding sequence is TGTGCCTGGGCGATGAACACTGAAGCTTTCTTT.

The chain recombines TRBV27 with TRBJ2-7; D is undetermined. Germline V gene lookup returns CDR1 MNHEY and CDR2 SMNVEV (reference sequence). Trimming removed 0 bases from V and 1 base from J, with 7 bases in between. The CDR3 is 14 amino acids. The CDR3 DNA reads TGTGCCAGCAGTTTATCTGCGGATTCCTACGAGCAGTACTTC. Encoded protein: CASSLSADSYEQYF.

The chain joins TRBV3-1 to TRBJ1-4; possible D gene TRBD1, 6 bases. CDR3 length: 13 amino acids. V shed 1 base and J shed 10 bases, with 10 bases lying between them. The V gene's germline CDR1 is LGHDT and CDR2 YNNKEL (reference sequence). DNA of the CDR3: TGTGCCAGCAGCCAAGTGGGGGGCGGAAAACTGTTTTTT. This gives the protein CASSQVGGGKLFF.

The rearrangement links TRBV19 to TRBJ2-1; D not resolved. Looked up from germline, CDR1 is LNHDA and CDR2 is SQIVND (reference sequence). The CDR3 runs 15 residues. V lost 1 base and J lost 0, with 7 bases in between. The DNA for the CDR3 is TGTGCCAGTAGTATAGCCACGCTCTCCTACAATGAGCAGTTCTTC. It translates to CASSIATLSYNEQFF.

The V gene is TRBV2, the J gene TRBJ2-1; the D gene is possibly TRBD2 (6 bases). The CDR3 contains 13 residues. Germline V gene sequence: CDR1 SNHLY, CDR2 FYNNEI. V was pared by 7 bases and J by 8 bases, with 15 bases between. The CDR3 sequence: CASKDYPGYEQFF. CDR3 in DNA: TGTGCCAGCAAGGACTACCCCGGCTATGAGCAGTTCTTC.